This is a list of T cell receptor beta chains from one sample in a study of T-cell reconstitution after alpha-beta-depleted transplantation in children. TCRdb processed the PCR reads anew with MiXCR; each CDR3 protein has one entry. The profile shows about 410,000 distinct CDR3 sequences, about a fifth of them singletons. The source material was PBMCs from the stem cell graft donor, sampled from the stem cell graft. These receptors were collected from a human donor who donated a stem cell graft to a child with acute myeloid leukemia. CDR3s include the opening cysteine and the closing phenylalanine or tryptophan. The D gene is left open where the match is weak. Expanded clones are given a class, and other clones once, few, many or no size at all.

V gene,clone size,D gene,J gene,CDR3 protein,CDR3 DNA
TRBV7-4,.,.,TRBJ2-7,CASSPADRGCEQYF,TGTGCCAGCAGCCCAGCCGATAGGGGCTGCGAGCAGTACTTC
TRBV20-1,.,TRBD2,TRBJ2-7,CSARGLAESYEQYF,TGCAGTGCACGGGGACTAGCGGAGAGCTACGAGCAGTACTTC
TRBV20-1,many,TRBD1,TRBJ2-7,CSAGQGAGTYEQYF,TGCAGTGCTGGCCAGGGGGCGGGAACCTACGAGCAGTACTTC
TRBV18,.,TRBD2,TRBJ2-7,CASSRREARDLYF,TGTGCCAGCTCACGGCGGGAGGCCCGGGATCTGTACTTC
TRBV4-2,.,TRBD1,TRBJ2-7,CASSQEWTGGEQYF,TGTGCCAGCAGCCAAGAATGGACAGGGGGAGAGCAGTACTTC
TRBV28,few,TRBD1,TRBJ2-7,CASFQTGGVYEQYF,TGTGCCAGCTTCCAGACAGGGGGCGTTTACGAGCAGTACTTC
TRBV12-3/TRBV12-4,many,.,TRBJ2-2,CASSFGDTGELFF,TGTGCCAGCAGTTTTGGGGACACCGGGGAGCTGTTTTTT
TRBV20-1,.,.,TRBJ2-2,CSARDRLEGNTGEVFF,TGCAGTGCTAGAGATCGGTTGGAGGGGAACACCGGGGAGGTGTTTTTT
TRBV28,few,.,TRBJ2-7,CASSPGPYEQYF,TGTGCCAGCAGCCCGGGACCTTACGAGCAGTACTTC
TRBV7-4,few,TRBD2,TRBJ2-5,CASSLALAGQETQYF,TGTGCCAGCAGCTTAGCTCTAGCGGGACAAGAGACCCAGTACTTC
TRBV29-1,many,.,TRBJ1-4,CSVAGVPNEKLFF,TGCAGCGTTGCGGGGGTTCCTAATGAAAAACTGTTTTTT
TRBV10-3,many,.,TRBJ1-5,CAISEGHQPQHF,TGTGCCATCAGTGAGGGTCATCAGCCCCAGCATTTT
TRBV20-1,.,TRBD1,TRBJ2-1,CSVPGQGIYEQFF,TGCAGTGTGCCGGGACAGGGGATCTATGAGCAGTTCTTC
TRBV12-5,.,TRBD2,TRBJ2-1,CASGLGIAGLLNEQFF,TGTGCTAGTGGTTTGGGTATAGCGGGGCTTCTCAATGAGCAGTTCTTC
TRBV10-3,few,.,TRBJ1-4,CAISASGNSNEKLFF,TGTGCCATCAGTGCATCAGGGAACTCAAATGAAAAACTGTTTTTT
TRBV29-1,.,TRBD2,TRBJ2-7,CSVRVAGVGEQYF,TGCAGCGTTAGAGTAGCGGGAGTTGGCGAGCAGTACTTC
TRBV20-1,.,.,TRBJ1-5,CSARTAKYNQPQHF,TGCAGTGCGCGGACCGCTAAGTACAATCAGCCCCAGCATTTT
TRBV27,.,.,TRBJ2-6,CASTGTRLRTNVLTF,TGTGCCAGCACCGGCACGCGACTTAGGACCAACGTCCTGACTTTC
TRBV7-8,few,.,TRBJ2-5,CASSLAGPQVRETQYF,TGTGCCAGCAGCTTAGCGGGGCCACAAGTCCGAGAGACCCAGTACTTC
TRBV6-1,many,.,TRBJ2-2,CASSQGQLAGELFF,TGTGCCAGCAGTCAAGGACAGTTAGCCGGGGAGCTGTTTTTT
TRBV5-5,few,.,TRBJ2-3,CASSFVLTNTDTQYF,TGTGCCAGCAGCTTTGTCCTAACCAACACAGATACGCAGTATTTT
TRBV28,few,.,TRBJ2-7,CASSYPDTSYEQYF,TGTGCCAGCAGTTACCCGGACACATCCTACGAGCAGTACTTC
TRBV12-3/TRBV12-4,many,.,TRBJ2-7,CASRTAGQMYF,TGTGCCAGCAGAACCGCGGGACAGATGTACTTC
TRBV20-1,many,.,TRBJ2-7,CSADWRQGYEQYF,TGCAGTGCTGATTGGAGGCAGGGCTACGAGCAGTACTTC
TRBV20-1,many,TRBD2,TRBJ2-1,CSARDPRGRAGDEQFF,TGCAGTGCTAGAGATCCGCGCGGGAGGGCCGGGGATGAGCAGTTCTTC
TRBV20-1,many,TRBD2,TRBJ2-7,CSAYGTRVGHEQYF,TGCAGTGCCTACGGGACTAGGGTTGGTCACGAGCAGTACTTC
TRBV20-1,few,TRBD2,TRBJ2-1,CSTHLAGGPSEQFF,TGCAGTACCCATCTAGCGGGAGGACCTTCGGAGCAGTTCTTC
TRBV7-9,few,.,TRBJ2-7,CASSLAWASKSYEQYF,TGTGCCAGCAGCCTAGCCTGGGCTAGCAAGTCCTACGAGCAGTACTTC
TRBV4-2,many,.,TRBJ2-1,CASSQLAINEQFF,TGTGCCAGCAGCCAATTGGCCATCAATGAGCAGTTCTTC
TRBV4-1,.,.,TRBJ1-4,CASSQVQGGYEKLFF,TGCGCCAGCAGCCAAGTACAGGGAGGGTATGAAAAACTGTTTTTT
TRBV7-9,.,TRBD2,TRBJ2-3,CASSLPLAGESTDTQYF,TGTGCCAGCAGCTTGCCCTTAGCGGGAGAGAGCACAGATACGCAGTATTTT
TRBV18,.,.,TRBJ2-6,CASSPTQGSGANVLTF,TGTGCCAGCTCACCGACACAGGGATCCGGGGCCAACGTCCTGACTTTC
TRBV20-1,.,.,TRBJ1-1,CSAQGWNTEAFF,TGCAGTGCCCAGGGGTGGAACACTGAAGCTTTCTTT
TRBV25-1,.,TRBD1,TRBJ2-7,CASSRTGVAYEQYF,TGTGCCAGCAGTCGGACAGGGGTAGCCTACGAGCAGTACTTC
TRBV9,many,TRBD1,TRBJ1-1,CASSVGRGPTEAFF,TGTGCCAGCAGCGTAGGAAGGGGGCCCACTGAAGCTTTCTTT
TRBV7-8,.,TRBD2,TRBJ2-4,CASSLSGTSVNIQYF,TGTGCCAGCAGCCTATCCGGGACTAGCGTGAACATTCAGTACTTC
TRBV6-1,.,.,TRBJ2-2,CASPGTGNTGELFF,TGTGCCAGCCCCGGGACCGGTAACACCGGGGAGCTGTTTTTT
TRBV5-1,few,.,TRBJ1-1,CASSLRHVNTEAFF,TGCGCCAGCAGCTTGCGGCACGTGAACACTGAAGCTTTCTTT
TRBV29-1,.,.,TRBJ1-2,CTAGAEANYGYTF,TGCACCGCGGGGGCAGAAGCTAACTATGGCTACACCTTC
TRBV29-1,many,.,TRBJ1-1,CSVAQGGMNTEAFF,TGCAGCGTTGCCCAGGGAGGGATGAACACTGAAGCTTTCTTT
TRBV5-1,few,.,TRBJ2-4,CASSLGQPKNIQYF,TGCGCCAGCAGCTTAGGACAGCCAAAAAACATTCAGTACTTC
TRBV29-1,many,TRBD1,TRBJ1-1,CSTSTGDHTEAFF,TGCAGCACCAGTACAGGGGACCACACTGAAGCTTTCTTT
TRBV6-2/TRBV6-3,few,.,TRBJ1-5,CASSFREVYQPQHF,TGTGCCAGCAGTTTCAGGGAGGTATATCAGCCCCAGCATTTT